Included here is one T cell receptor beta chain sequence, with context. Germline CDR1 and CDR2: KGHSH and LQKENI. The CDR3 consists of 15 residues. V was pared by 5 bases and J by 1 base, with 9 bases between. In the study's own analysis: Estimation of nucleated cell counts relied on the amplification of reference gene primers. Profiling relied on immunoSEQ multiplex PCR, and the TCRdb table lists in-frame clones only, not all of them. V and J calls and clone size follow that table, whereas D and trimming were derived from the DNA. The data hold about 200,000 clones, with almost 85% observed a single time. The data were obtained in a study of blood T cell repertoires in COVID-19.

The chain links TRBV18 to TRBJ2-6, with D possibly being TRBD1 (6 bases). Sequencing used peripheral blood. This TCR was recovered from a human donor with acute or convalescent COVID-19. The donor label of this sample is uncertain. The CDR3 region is CASSNTGSGANVLTF. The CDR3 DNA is TGTGCCAGCTCAAACACAGGGTCTGGGGCCAACGTCCTGACTTTC.